A single sample gave rise to the 6 T cell receptor beta chains below, sequenced in a study of CD8+ T cells in alopecia areata. Sequencing used cDNA as its template, made by extracting RNA and reverse transcribing it. The data were produced by immunoSEQ multiplex PCR, yet TCRdb's version contains in-frame clones alone and is incomplete. The sample consists of under 70,000 clones, 96% of them appearing once. Material: CD8+ T cells sorted from blood, obtained at week 0. The receptors originated from a human donor with alopecia areata.

The rearrangement joins TRBV9 to TRBJ2-2; no reliable D call. Germline V gene lookup returns CDR1 SGDLS and CDR2 YYNGEE. The germline V and J ends were trimmed by 0 bases and 8 bases, with 11 bases remaining between them. The CDR3 is made up of 14 amino acids. CDR3 coding DNA: TGTGCCAGCAGCGTAGCTACGAGTGGAGGGGAGCTGTTTTTT. Its protein is CASSVATSGGELFF.

The genes are TRBV7-2 and TRBJ2-7, with D possibly being TRBD1 (6 bases). V was shortened by 5 bases and J by 11 bases, with 31 bases between the two germline ends. Per the germline V gene, CDR1 is SGHTA and CDR2 is FQGNSA. CDR3 size: 17 residues. The CDR3 spells CASSQDLWATGRKNEYF. The CDR3 DNA reads as TGTGCCAGCAGCCAAGACCTATGGGCGACAGGAAGGAAGAACGAGTACTTC.

This clone turned up a few times. V and J are TRBV7-9 and TRBJ1-4; 8 positions agree with TRBD1. The V and J ends lost 6 bases and 5 bases, in that order; junction bases with no gene match: 5. There are 14 residues in the CDR3. Germline CDR1 is SEHNR and CDR2 is FQNEAQ (reference sequence). The CDR3 here is CASRITGGNEKLFF. In nucleotides, the CDR3 is TGTGCCAGCAGAATAACAGGGGGAAATGAAAAACTGTTTTTT.

V gene TRBV7-6 combines with J gene TRBJ2-7, with a possible D match to TRBD1 (6 bases). V lost 2 bases, J lost 3 bases, and 14 bases lay in between. Germline values: CDR1 SGHVS, CDR2 FNYEAQ. The CDR3 is 15 residues long. CDR3 bases: TGTGCCAGCAGCTTAAATCCAGGGGAGAACTACGAGCAGTACTTC. Translation: CASSLNPGENYEQYF.

This chain joins TRBV4-3 and TRBJ2-5; 9 bases fit TRBD2. The V gene's germline CDR1 is LGHNA and CDR2 YSLEER. V shed 0 bases and J 2 bases; nucleotides not matched to a gene: 7. This CDR3 is 17 amino acids long. The CDR3 loop reads CASSQDSTSGGQETQYF. The CDR3 region has the DNA TGCGCCAGCAGCCAAGATTCGACTAGCGGAGGACAAGAGACCCAGTACTTC.

CDR3 residues: CASSLEAGQNQPQHF. The CDR3 nucleotides read TGTGCCAGCAGCTTAGAGGCGGGACAGAATCAGCCCCAGCATTTT. The chain joins TRBV7-2 to TRBJ1-5, with 7 positions matching TRBD1. CDR3 length: 15 residues. The germline V gene has CDR1 SGHTA and CDR2 FQGNSA. V trimming: 1 base; J trimming: 4 bases; junction bases outside the gene matches: 4.